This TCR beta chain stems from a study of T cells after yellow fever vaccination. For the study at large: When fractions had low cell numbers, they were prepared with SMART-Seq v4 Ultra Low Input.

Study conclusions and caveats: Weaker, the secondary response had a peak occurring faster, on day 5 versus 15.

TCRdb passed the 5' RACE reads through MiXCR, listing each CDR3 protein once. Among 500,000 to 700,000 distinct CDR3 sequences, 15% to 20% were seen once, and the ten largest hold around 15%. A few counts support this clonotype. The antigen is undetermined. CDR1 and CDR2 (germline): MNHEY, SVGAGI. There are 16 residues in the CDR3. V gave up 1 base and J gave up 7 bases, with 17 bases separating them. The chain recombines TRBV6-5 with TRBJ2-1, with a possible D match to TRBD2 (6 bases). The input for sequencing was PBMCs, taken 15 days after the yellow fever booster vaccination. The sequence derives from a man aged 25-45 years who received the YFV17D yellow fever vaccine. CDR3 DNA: TGTGCCAGCAGTTACTACGACGGGGGAGTAGGGAATGAGCAGTTCTTC. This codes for CASSYYDGGVGNEQFF.